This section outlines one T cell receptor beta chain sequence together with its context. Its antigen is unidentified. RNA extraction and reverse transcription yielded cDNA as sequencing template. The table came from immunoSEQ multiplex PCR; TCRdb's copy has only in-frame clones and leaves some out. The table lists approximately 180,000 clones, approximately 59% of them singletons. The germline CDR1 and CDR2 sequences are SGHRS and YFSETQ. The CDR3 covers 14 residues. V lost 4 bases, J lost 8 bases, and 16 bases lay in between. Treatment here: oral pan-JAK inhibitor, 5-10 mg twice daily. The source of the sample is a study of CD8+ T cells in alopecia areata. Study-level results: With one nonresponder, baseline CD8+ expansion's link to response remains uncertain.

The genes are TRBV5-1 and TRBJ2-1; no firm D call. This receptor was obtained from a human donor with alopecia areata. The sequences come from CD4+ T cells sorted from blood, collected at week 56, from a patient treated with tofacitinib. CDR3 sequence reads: CASSRDQASDEQFF. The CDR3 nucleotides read TGCGCCAGCAGCCGAGACCAGGCGTCGGATGAGCAGTTCTTC.